This T cell receptor (beta chain) derives from a study of T cells in Graves' hyperthyroidism and ophthalmopathy. Trimming removed 5 bases from V and 5 bases from J, with 9 bases in between. The CDR3 covers 12 residues. Isolation of PBMCs was performed on around 9.8 ml fresh peripheral blood. Amplified TCR beta CDR3 regions came from RNA transcripts. HTBI primers drove first-round RT-PCR of the TCR CDR3. From the multiplex PCR reads, TCRdb called clonotypes with MiXCR, one entry per CDR3 protein. Among about 620,000 distinct CDR3 sequences, around 15% were seen once, and the ten largest hold less than 4.5%. This clonotype was counted many times.

Material: blood. The TCR sequence derives from a woman in her thirties with Graves' hyperthyroidism. The chain recombines TRBV12-3 or TRBV12-4 with TRBJ1-2, with D maybe TRBD1 (5 bases). CDR3 sequence (DNA): TGTGCCAGCAGTCGACAGCAGTATGGCTACACCTTC. Its translation is CASSRQQYGYTF.